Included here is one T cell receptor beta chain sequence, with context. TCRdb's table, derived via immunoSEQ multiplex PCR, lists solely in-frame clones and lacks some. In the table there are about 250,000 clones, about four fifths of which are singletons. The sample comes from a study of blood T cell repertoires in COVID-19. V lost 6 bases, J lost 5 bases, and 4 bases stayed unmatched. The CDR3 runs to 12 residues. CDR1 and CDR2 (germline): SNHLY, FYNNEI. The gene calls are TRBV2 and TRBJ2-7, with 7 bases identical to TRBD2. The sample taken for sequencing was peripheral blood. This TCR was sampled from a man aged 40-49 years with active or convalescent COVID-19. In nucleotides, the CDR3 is TGTGCCAGCAGAGTGGGGGGGGACGAGCAGTACTTC. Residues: CASRVGGDEQYF. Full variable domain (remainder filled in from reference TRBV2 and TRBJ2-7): EPEVTQTPSHQVTQMGQEVILRCVPISNHLYFYWYRQILGQKVEFLVSFYNNEISEKSEIFDDQFSVERPDGSNFTLKIRSTKLEDSAMYFCASRVGGDEQYFGPGTRLTVT.